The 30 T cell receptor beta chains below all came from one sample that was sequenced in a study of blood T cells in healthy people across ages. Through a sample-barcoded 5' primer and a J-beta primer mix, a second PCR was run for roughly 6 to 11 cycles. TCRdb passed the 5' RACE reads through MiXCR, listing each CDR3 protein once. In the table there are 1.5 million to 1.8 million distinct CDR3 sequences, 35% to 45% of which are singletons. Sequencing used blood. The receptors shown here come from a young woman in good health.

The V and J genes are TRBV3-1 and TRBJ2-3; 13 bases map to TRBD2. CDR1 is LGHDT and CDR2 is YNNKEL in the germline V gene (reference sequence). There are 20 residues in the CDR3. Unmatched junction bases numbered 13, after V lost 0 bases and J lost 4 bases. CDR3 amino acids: CASSQELMGLAGKAADTQYF. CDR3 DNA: TGTGCCAGCAGCCAAGAGCTCATGGGACTAGCGGGAAAAGCGGCAGATACGCAGTATTTT.

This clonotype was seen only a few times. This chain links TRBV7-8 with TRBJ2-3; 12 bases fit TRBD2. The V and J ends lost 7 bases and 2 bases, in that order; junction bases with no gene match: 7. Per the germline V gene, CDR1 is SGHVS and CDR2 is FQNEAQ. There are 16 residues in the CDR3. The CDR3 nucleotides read TGTGCCAGCAACCGACTAGCGGGGGCCCTCACAGATACGCAGTATTTT. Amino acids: CASNRLAGALTDTQYF.

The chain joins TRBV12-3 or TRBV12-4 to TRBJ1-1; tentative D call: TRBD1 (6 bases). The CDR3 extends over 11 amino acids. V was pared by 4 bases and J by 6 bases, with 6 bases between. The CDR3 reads CASSWTAEAFF. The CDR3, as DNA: TGTGCCAGCAGTTGGACAGCTGAAGCTTTCTTT.

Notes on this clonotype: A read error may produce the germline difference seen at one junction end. CDR3 in DNA: TGCGCCAGCAGCCATCTGGCAAGCTCCTACAATGAGCAGGTCTTC. Translating it yields CASSHLASSYNEQVF. This chain connects TRBV4-1 to TRBJ2-1, with unresolved D. The CDR3 is 15 amino acids. The germline V gene has CDR1 MGHRA and CDR2 YSYEKL.

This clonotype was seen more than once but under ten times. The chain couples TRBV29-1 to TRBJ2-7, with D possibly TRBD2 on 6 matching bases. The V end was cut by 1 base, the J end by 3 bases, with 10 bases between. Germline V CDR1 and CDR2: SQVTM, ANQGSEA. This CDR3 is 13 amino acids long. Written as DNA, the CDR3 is TGCAGCGTTGAAGGGGATAGCGGCTACGAGCAGTACTTC. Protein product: CSVEGDSGYEQYF.

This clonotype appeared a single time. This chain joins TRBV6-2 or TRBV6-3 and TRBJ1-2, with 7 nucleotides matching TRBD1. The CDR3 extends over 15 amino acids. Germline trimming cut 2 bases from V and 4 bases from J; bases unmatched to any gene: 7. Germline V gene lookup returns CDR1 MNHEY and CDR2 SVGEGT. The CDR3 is CASSYTMGQIYGYTF. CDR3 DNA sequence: TGTGCCAGCAGTTACACGATGGGACAGATCTATGGCTACACCTTC.

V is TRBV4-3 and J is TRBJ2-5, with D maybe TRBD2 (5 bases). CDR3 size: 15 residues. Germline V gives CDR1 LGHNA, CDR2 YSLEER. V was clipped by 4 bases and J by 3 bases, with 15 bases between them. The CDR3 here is CASSRRLLAEETQYF. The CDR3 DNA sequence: TGCGCCAGCAGCCGACGGCTTCTAGCAGAAGAGACCCAGTACTTC.

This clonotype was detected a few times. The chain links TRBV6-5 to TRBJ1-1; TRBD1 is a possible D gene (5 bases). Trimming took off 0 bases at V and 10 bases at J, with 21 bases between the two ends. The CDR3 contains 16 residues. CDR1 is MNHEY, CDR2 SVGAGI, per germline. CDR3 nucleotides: TGTGCCAGCAGTTACTCTGGGGGTGCCGGCAGGGCGGGAGCTTTCTTT. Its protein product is CASSYSGGAGRAGAFF.

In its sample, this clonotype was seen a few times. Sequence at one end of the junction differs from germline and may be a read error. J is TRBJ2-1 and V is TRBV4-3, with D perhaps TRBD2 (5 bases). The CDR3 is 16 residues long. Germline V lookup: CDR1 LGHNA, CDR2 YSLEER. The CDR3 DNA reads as TGCGCCAGTAGCCAAGATTGGCCGGACTCGGGGAATGAGCAGTTCTTC. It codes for CASSQDWPDSGNEQFF.

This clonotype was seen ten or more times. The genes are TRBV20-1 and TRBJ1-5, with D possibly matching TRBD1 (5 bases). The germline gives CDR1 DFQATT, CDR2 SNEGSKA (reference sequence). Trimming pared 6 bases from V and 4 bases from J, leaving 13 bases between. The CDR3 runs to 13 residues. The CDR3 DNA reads TGCAGTGCGCGGGACGATCCGAATCAGCCCCAGCATTTT. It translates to CSARDDPNQPQHF.

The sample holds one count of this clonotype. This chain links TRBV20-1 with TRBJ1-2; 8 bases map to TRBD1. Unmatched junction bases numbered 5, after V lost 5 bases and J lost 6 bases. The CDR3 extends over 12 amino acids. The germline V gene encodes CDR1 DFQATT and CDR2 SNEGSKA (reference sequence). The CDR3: CSAPQGVNGYTF. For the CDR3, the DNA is TGCAGTGCTCCACAGGGGGTTAATGGCTACACCTTC.

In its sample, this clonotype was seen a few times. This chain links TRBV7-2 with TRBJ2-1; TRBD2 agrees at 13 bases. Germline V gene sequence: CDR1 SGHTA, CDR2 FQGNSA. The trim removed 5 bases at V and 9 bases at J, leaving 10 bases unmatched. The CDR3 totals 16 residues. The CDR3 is CASSPGLAGVLGEQFF. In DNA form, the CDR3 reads TGTGCCAGCAGCCCAGGACTAGCGGGAGTATTGGGTGAGCAGTTCTTC.

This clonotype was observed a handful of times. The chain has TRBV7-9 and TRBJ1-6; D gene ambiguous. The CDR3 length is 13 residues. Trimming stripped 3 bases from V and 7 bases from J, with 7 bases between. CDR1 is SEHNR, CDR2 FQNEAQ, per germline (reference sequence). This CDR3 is CASSLAENSPLHF. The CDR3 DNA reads TGTGCCAGCAGCTTGGCCGAAAATTCACCCCTCCACTTT.

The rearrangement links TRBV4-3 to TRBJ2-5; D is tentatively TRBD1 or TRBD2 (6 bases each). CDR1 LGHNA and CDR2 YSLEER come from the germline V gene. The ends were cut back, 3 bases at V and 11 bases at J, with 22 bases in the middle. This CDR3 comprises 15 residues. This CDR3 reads CASSQGIWGANEQYF. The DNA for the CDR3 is TGCGCCAGCAGCCAGGGGATCTGGGGGGCCAATGAGCAGTACTTC.

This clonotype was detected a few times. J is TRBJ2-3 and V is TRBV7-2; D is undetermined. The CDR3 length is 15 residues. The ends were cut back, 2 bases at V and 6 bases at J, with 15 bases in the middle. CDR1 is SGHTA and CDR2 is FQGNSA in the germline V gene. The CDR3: CASSLTALTGDTQYF. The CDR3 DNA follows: TGTGCCAGCAGCTTAACAGCGCTCACTGGGGATACGCAGTATTTT. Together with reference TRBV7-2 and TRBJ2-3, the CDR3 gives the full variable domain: GAGVSQSPSNKVTEKGKDVELRCDPISGHTALYWYRQSLGQGLEFLIYFQGNSAPDKSGLPSDRFSAERTGGSVSTLTIQRTQQEDSAVYLCASSLTALTGDTQYFGPGTRLTVL.

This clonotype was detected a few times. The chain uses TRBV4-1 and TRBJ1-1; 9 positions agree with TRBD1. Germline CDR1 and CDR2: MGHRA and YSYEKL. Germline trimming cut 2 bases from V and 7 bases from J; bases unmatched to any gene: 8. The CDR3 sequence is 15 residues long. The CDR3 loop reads CASSQQGTGYREAFF. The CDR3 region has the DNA TGCGCCAGCAGCCAACAAGGGACAGGGTATCGTGAAGCTTTCTTT.

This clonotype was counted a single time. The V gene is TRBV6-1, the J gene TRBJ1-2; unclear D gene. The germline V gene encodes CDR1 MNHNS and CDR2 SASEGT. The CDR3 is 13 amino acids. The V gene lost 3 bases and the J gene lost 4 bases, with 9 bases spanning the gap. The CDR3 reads CASSENSRYGYTF. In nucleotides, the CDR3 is TGTGCCAGCAGTGAGAACAGCCGCTATGGCTACACCTTC.

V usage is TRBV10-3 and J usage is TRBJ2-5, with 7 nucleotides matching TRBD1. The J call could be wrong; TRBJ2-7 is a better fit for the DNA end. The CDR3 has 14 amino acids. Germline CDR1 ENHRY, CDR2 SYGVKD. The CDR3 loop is CAISESPGGYEQYF. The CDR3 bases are TGTGCCATCAGTGAGTCGCCAGGGGGATACGAGCAGTACTTC.

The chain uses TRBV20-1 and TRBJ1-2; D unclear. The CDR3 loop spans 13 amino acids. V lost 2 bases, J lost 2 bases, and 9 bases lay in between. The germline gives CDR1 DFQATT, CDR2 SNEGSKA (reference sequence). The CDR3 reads CSARPGRNYGYTF. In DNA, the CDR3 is TGCAGTGCTAGACCTGGACGGAACTATGGCTACACCTTC.

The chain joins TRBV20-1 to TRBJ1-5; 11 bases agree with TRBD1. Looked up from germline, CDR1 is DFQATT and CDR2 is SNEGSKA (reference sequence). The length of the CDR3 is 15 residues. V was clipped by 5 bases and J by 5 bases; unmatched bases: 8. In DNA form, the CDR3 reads TGCAGTGCTCTTGACCGGGACAGGGGGTATCAGCCCCAGCATTTT. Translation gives CSALDRDRGYQPQHF.

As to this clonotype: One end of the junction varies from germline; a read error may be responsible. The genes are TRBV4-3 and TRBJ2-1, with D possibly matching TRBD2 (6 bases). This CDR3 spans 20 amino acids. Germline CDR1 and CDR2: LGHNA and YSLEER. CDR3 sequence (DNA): TGCGCCAGCAGCCAAGCTCCCTTAACAAGACTAGGACGGACCTACGATGAGCAGTTCTTC. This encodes CASSQAPLTRLGRTYDEQFF.

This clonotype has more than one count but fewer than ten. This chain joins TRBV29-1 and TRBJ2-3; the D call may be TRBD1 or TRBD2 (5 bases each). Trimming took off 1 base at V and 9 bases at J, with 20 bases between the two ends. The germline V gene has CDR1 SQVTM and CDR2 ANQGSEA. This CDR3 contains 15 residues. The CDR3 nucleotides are TGCAGCGTTGAAGCCGGGGCTGGTCCAGGAAGGACGCAGTATTTT. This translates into CSVEAGAGPGRTQYF.

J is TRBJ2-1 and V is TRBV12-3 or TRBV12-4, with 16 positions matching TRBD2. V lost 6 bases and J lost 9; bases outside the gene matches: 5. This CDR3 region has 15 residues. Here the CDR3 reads CASRPGTSGRGEQFF. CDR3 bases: TGTGCCAGCAGACCTGGGACTAGCGGGAGGGGTGAGCAGTTCTTC.

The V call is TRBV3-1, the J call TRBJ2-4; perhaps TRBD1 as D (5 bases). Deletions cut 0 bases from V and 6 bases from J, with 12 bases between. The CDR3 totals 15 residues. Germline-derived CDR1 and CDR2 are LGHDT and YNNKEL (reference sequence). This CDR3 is CASSQDSGMGNIQYF. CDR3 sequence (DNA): TGTGCCAGCAGCCAAGATTCAGGGATGGGAAACATTCAGTACTTC.

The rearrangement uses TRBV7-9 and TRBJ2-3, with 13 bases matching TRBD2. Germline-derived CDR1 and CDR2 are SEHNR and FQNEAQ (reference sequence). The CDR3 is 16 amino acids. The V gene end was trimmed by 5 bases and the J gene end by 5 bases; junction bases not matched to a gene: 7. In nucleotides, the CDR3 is TGTGCCAGCAGCCCCTTGTGGACTAGCGGGAGAGATACGCAGTATTTT. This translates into CASSPLWTSGRDTQYF.

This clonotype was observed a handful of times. The CDR3 nucleotides read TGTGCCAGCAGCGCCCTTCCGCGTGGGGGAGAGACCCAGTACTTC. It specifies CASSALPRGGETQYF. This sequence joins TRBV9 and TRBJ2-5; either TRBD1 or TRBD2 may supply D (5 bases each). Germline CDR1 and CDR2: SGDLS and YYNGEE. V was shortened by 3 bases and J by 4 bases, with 16 bases between the two germline ends. This CDR3 is built from 15 residues.

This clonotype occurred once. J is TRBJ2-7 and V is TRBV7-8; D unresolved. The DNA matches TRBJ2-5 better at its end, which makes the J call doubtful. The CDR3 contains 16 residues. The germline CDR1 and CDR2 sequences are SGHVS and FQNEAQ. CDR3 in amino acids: CASSLTETGLGKTQYF. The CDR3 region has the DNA TGTGCCAGCAGCTTAACCGAAACTGGGTTGGGTAAGACCCAGTACTTC.

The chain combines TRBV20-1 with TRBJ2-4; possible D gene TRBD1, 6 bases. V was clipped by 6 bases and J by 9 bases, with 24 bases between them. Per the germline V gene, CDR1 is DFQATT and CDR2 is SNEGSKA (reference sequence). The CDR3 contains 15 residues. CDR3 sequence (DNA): TGCAGTGCAAGACCCGGCCTAACGTGGGGGCGCATTCAGTACTTC. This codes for CSARPGLTWGRIQYF.

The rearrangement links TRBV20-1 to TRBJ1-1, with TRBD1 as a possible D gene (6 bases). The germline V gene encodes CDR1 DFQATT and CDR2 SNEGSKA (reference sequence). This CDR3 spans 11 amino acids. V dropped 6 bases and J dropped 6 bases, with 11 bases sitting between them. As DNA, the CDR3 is TGCAGTGCAAGGGGGTTGGCTGAAGCTTTCTTT. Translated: CSARGLAEAFF.

CDR3: CASSGSPGLVSYEQYF. CDR3 in DNA: TGTGCCAGCAGTGGAAGCCCAGGACTCGTCTCCTACGAGCAGTACTTC. The chain links TRBV6-1 to TRBJ2-7, with D perhaps TRBD2 (5 bases). The V and J ends lost 4 bases and 0 bases respectively, with 16 bases between them. Germline V gives CDR1 MNHNS, CDR2 SASEGT. The CDR3 runs 16 residues.